The source of this T cell receptor (beta chain) is a study of T cells in Graves' hyperthyroidism and ophthalmopathy. There were TCR beta CDR3 regions amplified from RNA transcripts. TCR CDR3 regions were first amplified by RT-PCR with HTBI primers. TCRdb reanalysed the multiplex PCR reads using MiXCR and keeps one entry per CDR3 protein. The sample consists of about 300,000 distinct CDR3 sequences, around 20% of them appearing once. V was trimmed by 2 bases and J by 7 bases, leaving 14 bases between them. Germline CDR1 SQVTM, CDR2 ANQGSEA. This CDR3 has 13 amino acids. Sequenced: blood. This clonotype originated in a middle-aged man with Graves' ophthalmopathy. The chain has TRBV29-1 and TRBJ1-2, with D possibly being TRBD1 (5 bases). As DNA, the CDR3 is TGCAGCGTTGAATTGGCGACAGCCGGTGGCTACACCTTC. This encodes CSVELATAGGYTF.